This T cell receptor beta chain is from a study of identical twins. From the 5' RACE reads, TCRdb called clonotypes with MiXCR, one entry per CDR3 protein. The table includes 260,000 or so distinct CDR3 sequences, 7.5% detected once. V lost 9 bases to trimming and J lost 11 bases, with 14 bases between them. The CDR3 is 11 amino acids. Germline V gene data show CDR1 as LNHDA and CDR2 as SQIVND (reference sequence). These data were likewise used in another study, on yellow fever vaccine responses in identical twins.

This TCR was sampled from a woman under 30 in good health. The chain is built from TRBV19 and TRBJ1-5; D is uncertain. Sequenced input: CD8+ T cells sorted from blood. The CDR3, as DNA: TGTGCCAGCACTATGGGGAGGGCCCAGCATTTT. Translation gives CASTMGRAQHF.